This TCR beta chain originates from a study of yellow fever vaccine responses in identical twins. V dropped 5 bases and J dropped 3; count of bases not matched to a gene: 3. The CDR3 length is 13 residues. Germline V CDR1 and CDR2: SGHAT, FQDESV (reference sequence). TCRdb independently ran MiXCR on the RT-PCR reads; one entry per CDR3 protein. Of fewer than 5,000 distinct CDR3 sequences listed, roughly 89% are singletons. The source was T cells from blood (PBMCs), unsorted or a sorted subset (not recorded which), collected before or after yellow fever vaccination (not recorded which). This clonotype was obtained from a woman aged 18-30 years who received the yellow fever vaccine. The V call is TRBV11-1, the J call TRBJ1-2, with 7 bases identical to TRBD1. The CDR3 nucleotides are TGTGCCAGCAGCGCAACAGGGGACTATGGCTACACCTTC. It is translated as CASSATGDYGYTF. The entire variable domain, with the rest obtained from reference TRBV11-1 and TRBJ1-2, is as follows: EAEVAQSPRYKITEKSQAVAFWCDPISGHATLYWYRQILGQGPELLVQFQDESVVDDSQLPKDRFSAERLKGVDSTLKIQPAELGDSAMYLCASSATGDYGYTFGSGTRLTVV.